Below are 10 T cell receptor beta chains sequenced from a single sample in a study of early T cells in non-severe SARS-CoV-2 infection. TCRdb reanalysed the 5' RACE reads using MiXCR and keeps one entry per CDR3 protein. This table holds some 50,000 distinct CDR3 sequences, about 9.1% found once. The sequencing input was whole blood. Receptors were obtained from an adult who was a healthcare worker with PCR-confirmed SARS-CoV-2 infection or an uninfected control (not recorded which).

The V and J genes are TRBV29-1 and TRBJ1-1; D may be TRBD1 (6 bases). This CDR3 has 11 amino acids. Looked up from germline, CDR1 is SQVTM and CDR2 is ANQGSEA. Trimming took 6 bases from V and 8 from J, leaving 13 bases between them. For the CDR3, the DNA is TGCAGCGTACCAGGGGAAATCGAAGCTTTCTTT. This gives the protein CSVPGEIEAFF.

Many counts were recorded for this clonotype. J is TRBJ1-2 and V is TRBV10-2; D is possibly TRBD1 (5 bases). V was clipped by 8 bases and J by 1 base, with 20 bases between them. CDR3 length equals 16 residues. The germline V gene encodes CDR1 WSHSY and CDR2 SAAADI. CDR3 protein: CASLGVIAGRNYGYTF. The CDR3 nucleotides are TGCGCCAGCTTGGGAGTGATTGCAGGGCGTAACTATGGCTACACCTTC.

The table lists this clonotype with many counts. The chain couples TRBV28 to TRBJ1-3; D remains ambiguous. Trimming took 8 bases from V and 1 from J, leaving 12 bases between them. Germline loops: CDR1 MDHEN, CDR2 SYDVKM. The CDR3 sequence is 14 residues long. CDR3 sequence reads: CASSTPYSGNTIYF. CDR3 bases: TGTGCCAGCTCCACCCCTTATTCTGGAAACACCATATATTTT.

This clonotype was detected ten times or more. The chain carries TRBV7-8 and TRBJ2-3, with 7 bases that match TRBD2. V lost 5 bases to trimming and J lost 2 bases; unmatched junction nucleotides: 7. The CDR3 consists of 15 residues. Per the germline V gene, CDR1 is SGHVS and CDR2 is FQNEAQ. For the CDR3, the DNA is TGTGCCAGCAGCGCGATCGGGAGGTCCACAGATACGCAGTATTTT. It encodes CASSAIGRSTDTQYF.

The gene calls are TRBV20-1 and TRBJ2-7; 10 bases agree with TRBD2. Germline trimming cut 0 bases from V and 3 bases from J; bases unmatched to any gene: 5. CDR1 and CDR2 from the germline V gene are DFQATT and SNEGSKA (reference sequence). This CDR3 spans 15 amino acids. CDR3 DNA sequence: TGCAGTGCTAGAGATCCGGCTAGCGGGAGCTACGAGCAGTACTTC. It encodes CSARDPASGSYEQYF.

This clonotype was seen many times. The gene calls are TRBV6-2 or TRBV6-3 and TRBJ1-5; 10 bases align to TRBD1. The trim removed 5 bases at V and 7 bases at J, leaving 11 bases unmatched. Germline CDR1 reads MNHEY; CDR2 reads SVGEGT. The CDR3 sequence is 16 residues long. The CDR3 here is CASSTYGTGEEQPQHF. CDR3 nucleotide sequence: TGTGCCAGCAGTACCTATGGGACAGGGGAGGAACAGCCCCAGCATTTT.

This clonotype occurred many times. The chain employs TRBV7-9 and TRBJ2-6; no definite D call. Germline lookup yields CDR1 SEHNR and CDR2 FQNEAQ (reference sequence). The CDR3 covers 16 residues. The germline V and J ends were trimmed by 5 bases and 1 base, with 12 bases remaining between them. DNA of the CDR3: TGTGCCAGCAGCGGAAAAGGCGGATCTGGGGCCAACGTCCTGACTTTC. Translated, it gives CASSGKGGSGANVLTF.

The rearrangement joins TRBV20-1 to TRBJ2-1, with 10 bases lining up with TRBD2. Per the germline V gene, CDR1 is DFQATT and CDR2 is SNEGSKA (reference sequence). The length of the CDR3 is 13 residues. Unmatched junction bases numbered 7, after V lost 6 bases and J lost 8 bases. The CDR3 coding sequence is TGCAGTGCCTGGCTAGCGGGAGTCGATGAGCAGTTCTTC. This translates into CSAWLAGVDEQFF.

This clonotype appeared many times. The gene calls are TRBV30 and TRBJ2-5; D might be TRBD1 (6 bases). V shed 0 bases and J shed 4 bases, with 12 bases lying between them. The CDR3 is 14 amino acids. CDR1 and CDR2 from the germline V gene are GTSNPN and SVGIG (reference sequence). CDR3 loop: CAWSVSGAGETQYF. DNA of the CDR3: TGTGCCTGGAGTGTATCAGGGGCGGGAGAGACCCAGTACTTC.

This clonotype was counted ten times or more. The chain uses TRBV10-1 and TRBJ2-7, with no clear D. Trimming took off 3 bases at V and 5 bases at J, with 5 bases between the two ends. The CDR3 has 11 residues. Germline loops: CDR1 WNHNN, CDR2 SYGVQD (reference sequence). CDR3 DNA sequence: TGCGCCAGCAGTGAATTGGACGAGCAGTACTTC. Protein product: CASSELDEQYF.